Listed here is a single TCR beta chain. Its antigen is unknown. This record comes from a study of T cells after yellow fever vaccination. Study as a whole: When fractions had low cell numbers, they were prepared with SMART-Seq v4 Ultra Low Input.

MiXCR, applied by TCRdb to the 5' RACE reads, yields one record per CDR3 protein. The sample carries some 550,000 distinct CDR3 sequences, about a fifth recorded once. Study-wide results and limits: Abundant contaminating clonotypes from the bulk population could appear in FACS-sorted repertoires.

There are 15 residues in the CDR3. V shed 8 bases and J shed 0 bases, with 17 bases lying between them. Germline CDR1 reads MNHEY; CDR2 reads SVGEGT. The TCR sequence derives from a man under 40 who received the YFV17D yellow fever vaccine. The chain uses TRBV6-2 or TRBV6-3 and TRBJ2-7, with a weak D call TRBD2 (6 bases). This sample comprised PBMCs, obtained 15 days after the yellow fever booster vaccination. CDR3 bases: TGTGCCAGCGAGATAGGCGGGACTTCCTCCTACGAGCAGTACTTC. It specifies CASEIGGTSSYEQYF.